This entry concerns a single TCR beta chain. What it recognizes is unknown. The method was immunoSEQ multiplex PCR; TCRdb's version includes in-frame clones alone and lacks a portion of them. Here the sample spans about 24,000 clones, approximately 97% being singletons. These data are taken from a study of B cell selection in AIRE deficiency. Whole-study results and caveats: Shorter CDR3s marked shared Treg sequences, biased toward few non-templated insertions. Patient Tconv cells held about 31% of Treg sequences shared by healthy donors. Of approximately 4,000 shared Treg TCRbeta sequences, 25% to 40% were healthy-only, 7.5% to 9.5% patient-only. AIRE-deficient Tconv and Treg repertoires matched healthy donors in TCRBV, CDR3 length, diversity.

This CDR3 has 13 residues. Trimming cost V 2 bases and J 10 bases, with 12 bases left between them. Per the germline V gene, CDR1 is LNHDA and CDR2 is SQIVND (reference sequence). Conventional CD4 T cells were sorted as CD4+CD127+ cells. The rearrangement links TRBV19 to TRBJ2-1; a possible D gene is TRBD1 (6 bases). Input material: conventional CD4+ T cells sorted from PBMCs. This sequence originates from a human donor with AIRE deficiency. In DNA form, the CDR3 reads TGTGCCAGTAGTATATACAGGGCCGAAGAGCAGTTCTTC. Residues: CASSIYRAEEQFF. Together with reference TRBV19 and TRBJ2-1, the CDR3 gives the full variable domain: DGGITQSPKYLFRKEGQNVTLSCEQNLNHDAMYWYRQDPGQGLRLIYYSQIVNDFQKGDIAEGYSVSREKKESFPLTVTSAQKNPTAFYLCASSIYRAEEQFFGPGTRLTVL.